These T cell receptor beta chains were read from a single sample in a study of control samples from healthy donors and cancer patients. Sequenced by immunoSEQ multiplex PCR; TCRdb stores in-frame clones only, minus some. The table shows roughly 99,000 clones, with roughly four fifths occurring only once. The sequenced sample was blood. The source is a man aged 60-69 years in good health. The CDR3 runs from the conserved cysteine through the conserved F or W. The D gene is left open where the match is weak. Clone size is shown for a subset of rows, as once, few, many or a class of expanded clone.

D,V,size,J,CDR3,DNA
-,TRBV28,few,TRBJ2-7,CASRPGGTYEQYF,TGTGCCAGCAGGCCGGGGGGCACCTACGAGCAGTACTTC
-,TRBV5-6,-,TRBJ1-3,CASSLDRVSGNTIYF,TGTGCCAGCAGCTTGGACAGGGTCTCTGGAAACACCATATATTTT
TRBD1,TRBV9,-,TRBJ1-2,CASSVPTRGGGQGAYYGYTF,TGTGCCAGCAGCGTACCAACAAGAGGCGGGGGTCAGGGGGCGTACTATGGCTACACCTTC
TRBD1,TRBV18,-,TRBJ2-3,CASSPPGQADTQYF,TGTGCCAGCTCACCACCGGGACAGGCAGATACGCAGTATTTT
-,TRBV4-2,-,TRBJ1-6,CASSQDLRKAGGSPLHF,TGTGCCAGCAGCCAAGATCTGAGAAAAGCTGGGGGTTCACCCCTCCACTTT
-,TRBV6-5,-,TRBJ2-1,CASRRPLYNEQFF,TGTGCCAGCCGGCGACCCCTCTACAATGAGCAGTTCTTC
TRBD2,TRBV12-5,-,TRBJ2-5,CASGFAGGETQYF,TGTGCTAGTGGTTTCGCGGGAGGAGAGACCCAGTACTTC
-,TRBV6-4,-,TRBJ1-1,CASSDKKNTEAFF,TGTGCCAGCAGTGACAAAAAGAACACTGAAGCTTTCTTT
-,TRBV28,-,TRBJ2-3,CASSSGTLGTDTQYF,TGTGCCAGCAGTTCGGGGACTCTGGGCACAGATACGCAGTATTTT
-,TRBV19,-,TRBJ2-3,CASNSGVRTDTQYF,TGTGCCAGTAACTCAGGGGTGCGGACAGATACGCAGTATTTT